The sequence of this T cell receptor (beta chain) was determined in a study of spatial heterogeneity in lung cancer. Study-wide results and limits: Sequencing reached an estimated coverage of tumor T cells that was only approximately 7% for alpha chains and approximately 13% for beta chains. Expanded intratumoral alpha and beta TCR counts tracked tumor mutation counts.

The CDR3 sequence is 17 residues long. V trimming: 1 base; J trimming: 5 bases; junction bases outside the gene matches: 6. Germline CDR1 is SGHDN and CDR2 is FVKESK. Time point denoted: sample taken at primary tumor resection. Whole RNA came from tumor, nontumor lung or frozen PBMC and was sequenced without being sorted. By share, this clonotype counts as medium-sized (0.01 to 0.1%). The antigen is undetermined. TCRdb re-called the 5' RACE reads through MiXCR, storing one row per CDR3 protein. The repertoire consists of about 9,900 distinct CDR3 sequences, with about 6% occurring once and the leading ten covering roughly 7%.

The J gene is TRBJ2-1, the V gene TRBV14; TRBD2 matches 12 bases. Sequencing was performed on lung tumor tissue, taken at surgery. The receptor was isolated from a female donor with early-stage non-small cell lung cancer. The CDR3 nucleotides are TGTGCCAGCAGCCAAGGGTTCGGACTAGCGGGAAACAATGAGCAGTTCTTC. Protein: CASSQGFGLAGNNEQFF.